This T cell receptor beta chain stems from a study of cytomegalovirus exposure and HLA in healthy donors. Regarding the study as a whole: According to the study, 160 or so TCR beta chains were cytomegalovirus-associated. Accurate prediction of most subjects' HLA-A and HLA-B alleles from TCR beta sequences was reported.

Germline V gives CDR1 GTSNPN, CDR2 SVGIG (reference sequence). Trimming cost V 2 bases and J 7 bases, with 4 bases left between them. This CDR3 is built from 10 residues. The PCR had 60 Vbeta and 13 Jbeta primers. The data were produced by immunoSEQ multiplex PCR, yet TCRdb's version contains in-frame clones alone and is incomplete. The repertoire holds some 140,000 clones, about four fifths seen once, with under 1.5% in the top ten. As regards this clone: Its target is unknown.

V gene TRBV30 combines with J gene TRBJ2-3; D gene ambiguous. This receptor was taken from a male donor in good health and CMV-seropositive. What was sequenced was PBMCs. This chain's CDR3 is CAWSSYTQYF. CDR3 nucleotides: TGTGCCTGGAGTTCGTATACGCAGTATTTT.